These T cell receptor beta chains were read from a single sample in a study of cytomegalovirus exposure and HLA in healthy donors. Here immunoSEQ multiplex PCR was the method, and the copy in TCRdb shows in-frame clones only, minus some. The sample holds some 160,000 clones, around four fifths seen once. Sequenced: PBMCs. The receptors stem from a man aged 18 to 35 in good health and CMV-seronegative. Both conserved end residues are part of each CDR3. The D gene is left open where the match is weak. Size tells how often a clone was seen (once, few, many) or the class of an expanded clone, and some rows leave it out.

abundance	len	d_gene	v_gene	CDR3aa
-	15	TRBD1	TRBV7-2	CASSSGTANTGELFF
-	14	TRBD1	TRBV5-1	CASSLRTGAGELFF
-	15	-	TRBV18	CASSPQGTAQETQYF
-	16	-	TRBV4-1	CASSQGHGPRRGKLFF
-	13	-	TRBV7-2	CASSFYGFAEAFF
-	17	TRBD2	TRBV18	CASSRGLAGPSGETQYF
-	16	-	TRBV5-7	CASSLGQRINTGELFF
-	13	-	TRBV28	CASRHNSNQPQHF
-	14	-	TRBV6-6	CASSSPDSFGGYTF
-	15	TRBD1	TRBV18	CASSPDRGLGETQYF
-	15	TRBD2	TRBV30	CAGTSGGANTGELFF
few	15	-	TRBV5-1	CASSSWTVKGLEQYF
-	13	-	TRBV6-5	CASHQGPHSGYTF
-	19	TRBD2	TRBV6-1	CASSERTSGGARRGETQYF
-	14	-	TRBV28	CASYPGQVNEKLFF
few	16	TRBD1	TRBV5-4	CASSLAGDSSYNEQFF
-	18	TRBD1	TRBV10-3	CAISGPRDRGTKNTEAFF
once	13	-	TRBV7-9	CASSLEQGSVLTF
-	14	TRBD1	TRBV18	CASSPSRDRPEQYF
medium-sized	13	-	TRBV6-4	CASSYGEANEQFF
-	15	-	TRBV5-1	CASSLGRGQINEQFF
-	15	TRBD2	TRBV10-3	CAISEETSGSSEQFF
-	13	-	TRBV5-1	CASSRDYPQTQYF
-	14	TRBD1	TRBV19	CASGPQTGFYGYTF
-	14	TRBD1	TRBV5-6	CAVTTGSNTGELFF
-	13	-	TRBV27	CASSSPYRTEAFF
-	14	-	TRBV2	CASSVLAGANVLTF
-	16	TRBD2	TRBV28	CASPPGPSGIPDTQYF
-	15	TRBD2	TRBV27	CASGPRTSGRNEQFF
-	15	TRBD1	TRBV11-2	CASSSHRGRGNEQFF
-	16	TRBD2	TRBV19	CASSVLAVSSTDTQYF
-	16	TRBD1	TRBV4-3	CASSQDGGQYADTQYF
-	14	-	TRBV2	CASSTTLAKNIQYF
-	16	TRBD2	TRBV4-2	CASSHEGGGAGDTQYF
-	13	-	TRBV6-4	CASSLGEETEAFF
-	15	TRBD1	TRBV6-5	CATTPRGQGRNTQYF
-	16	TRBD2	TRBV6-1	CASSARGAGGQNEQFF
-	14	-	TRBV7-8	CASSFQASGNTIYF
-	15	-	TRBV28	CASSFGASGVNEQFF
few	15	-	TRBV5-5	CASSSLPRQAYGYTF
few	16	-	TRBV5-1	CASAAGGRSPSYEQYF
-	15	TRBD1	TRBV9	CASSVDSRGHTEAFF
-	14	TRBD1	TRBV19	CASNRKGTGDGYTF
-	15	TRBD1	TRBV4-1	CASSLGQGDSGEQFF
few	12	-	TRBV25-1	CASSESGFGYTF
-	13	-	TRBV7-6	CASTQQAQETQYF
-	17	-	TRBV7-6	CASSFSVGGESTGELFF